These 7 T cell receptor beta chains were all obtained from the same sample, sequenced in a study of identifying expanded T cells in peripheral blood. Assay used: immunoSEQ multiplex PCR; TCRdb lists only in-frame clones, some missing. The sample lists approximately 75,000 clones; almost 90% were seen once. The specimen sequenced was blood. The source is a person between 18 and 69 years old in good health.

The rearrangement joins TRBV5-1 to TRBJ2-1; 16 nucleotides line up with TRBD2. Germline trimming cut 4 bases from V and 4 bases from J; bases unmatched to any gene: 2. Germline V gene sequence: CDR1 SGHRS, CDR2 YFSETQ. This CDR3 is 16 amino acids long. As DNA, the CDR3 is TGCGCCAGCAGCGGGACTAGCGGGAGGGGATACAATGAGCAGTTCTTC. Its translation is CASSGTSGRGYNEQFF.

V usage is TRBV5-1 and J usage is TRBJ2-3; 8 nucleotides align to TRBD2. This CDR3 comprises 15 residues. Germline V gene lookup returns CDR1 SGHRS and CDR2 YFSETQ. J gave up 4 bases and V 0 bases, and 4 bases lay outside the gene matches. The CDR3 region has the DNA TGCGCCAGCAGCTTGGCACTAGCGGACCCAGATACGCAGTATTTT. Protein: CASSLALADPDTQYF. Full variable domain (outside the CDR3, taken from reference TRBV5-1 and TRBJ2-3): KAGVTQTPRYLIKTRGQQVTLSCSPISGHRSVSWYQQTPGQGLQFLFEYFSETQRNKGNFPGRFSGRQFSNSRSEMNVSTLELGDSALYLCASSLALADPDTQYFGPGTRLTVL.

V usage is TRBV9 and J usage is TRBJ2-3; 7 bases map to TRBD2. CDR3 length: 16 residues. The V and J ends lost 4 bases and 0 bases, in that order; junction bases with no gene match: 8. Germline lookup yields CDR1 SGDLS and CDR2 YYNGEE. The CDR3 region has the DNA TGTGCCAGCAGCCTGAAGACTAGCTTTAGCACAGATACGCAGTATTTT. Translation: CASSLKTSFSTDTQYF. Full variable domain (outside the CDR3, taken from reference TRBV9 and TRBJ2-3): DSGVTQTPKHLITATGQRVTLRCSPRSGDLSVYWYQQSLDQGLQFLIQYYNGEERAKGNILERFSAQQFPDLHSELNLSSLELGDSALYFCASSLKTSFSTDTQYFGPGTRLTVL.

The chain employs TRBV2 and TRBJ2-3; D tentatively reads TRBD1 or TRBD2 (8 bases each). The CDR3 length is 15 residues. Trimming stripped 7 bases from V and 5 bases from J, with 19 bases between. The germline V gene encodes CDR1 SNHLY and CDR2 FYNNEI. CDR3 amino acids: CASIQDRAGGDTQYF. In nucleotides, the CDR3 is TGTGCCAGCATACAGGACAGGGCGGGGGGAGATACGCAGTATTTT.

V usage is TRBV29-1 and J usage is TRBJ1-3; possible D gene TRBD1, 5 bases. The ends were cut back, 4 bases at V and 3 bases at J, with 16 bases in the middle. Germline V gene sequence: CDR1 SQVTM, CDR2 ANQGSEA. The CDR3 runs to 15 residues. The CDR3 region is CSVALVAGSGNTIYF. The CDR3 region has the DNA TGCAGCGTTGCCCTCGTGGCAGGGAGTGGAAACACCATATATTTT.

This chain connects TRBV18 to TRBJ2-3; D unresolved. The CDR3 runs 16 residues. The germline V and J ends were trimmed by 3 bases and 0 bases, with 13 bases remaining between them. The germline V gene encodes CDR1 KGHSH and CDR2 LQKENI. The CDR3 reads CASSPFTRSSTDTQYF. CDR3 in DNA: TGTGCCAGCTCACCTTTTACCAGGTCTAGCACAGATACGCAGTATTTT.

The chain couples TRBV18 to TRBJ1-2; a possible D gene is TRBD1 (5 bases). This CDR3 comprises 15 residues. The V and J ends lost 5 bases and 8 bases respectively, with 21 bases between them. Germline values: CDR1 KGHSH, CDR2 LQKENI. CDR3 residues: CASSSNTREGRGYTF. In DNA, the CDR3 is TGTGCCAGCTCATCCAACACCAGGGAAGGAAGGGGCTACACCTTC.